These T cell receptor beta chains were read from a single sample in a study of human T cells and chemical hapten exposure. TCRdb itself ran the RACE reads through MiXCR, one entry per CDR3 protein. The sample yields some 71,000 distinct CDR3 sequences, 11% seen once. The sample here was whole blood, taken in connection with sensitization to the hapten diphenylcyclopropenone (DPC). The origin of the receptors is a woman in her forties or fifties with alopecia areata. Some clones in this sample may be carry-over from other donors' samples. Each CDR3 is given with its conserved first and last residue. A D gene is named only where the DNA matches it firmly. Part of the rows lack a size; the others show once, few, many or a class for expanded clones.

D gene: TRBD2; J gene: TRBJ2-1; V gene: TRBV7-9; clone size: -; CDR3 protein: CASSRGTSDYNEQFF; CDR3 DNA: TGTGCCAGCAGCCGAGGGACTAGCGACTACAATGAGCAGTTCTTC
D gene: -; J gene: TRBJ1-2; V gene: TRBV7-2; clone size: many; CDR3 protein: CASSYTDAGQYYGYTF; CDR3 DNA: TGTGCCAGCAGCTATACGGACGCCGGGCAGTATTATGGCTACACCTTC
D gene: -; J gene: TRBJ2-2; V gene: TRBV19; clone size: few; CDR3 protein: CASRKVSATGELFF; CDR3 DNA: TGTGCCAGTAGGAAGGTTTCGGCCACCGGGGAGCTGTTTTTT
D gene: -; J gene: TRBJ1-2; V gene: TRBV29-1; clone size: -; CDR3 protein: CSVDRAYGYTF; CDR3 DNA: TGCAGCGTTGACAGGGCCTATGGCTACACCTTC
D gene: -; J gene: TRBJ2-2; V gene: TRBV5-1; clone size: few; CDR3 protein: CASSLNGGLNTGELFF; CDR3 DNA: TGCGCCAGCAGCTTGAACGGCGGTCTGAACACCGGGGAGCTGTTTTTT
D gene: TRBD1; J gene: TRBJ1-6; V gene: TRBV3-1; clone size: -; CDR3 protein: CASSQRQTGDQNSLLHF; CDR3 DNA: TGTGCCAGCAGCCAAAGGCAAACAGGGGACCAGAATTCACTCCTCCACTTT
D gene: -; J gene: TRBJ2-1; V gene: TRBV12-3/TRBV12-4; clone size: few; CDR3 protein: CASSLGQGGEQFF; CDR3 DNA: TGTGCCAGCAGTTTGGGGCAGGGCGGTGAGCAGTTCTTC
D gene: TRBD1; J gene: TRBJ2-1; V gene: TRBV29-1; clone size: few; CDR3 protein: CSGRTGDEQFF; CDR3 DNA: TGCAGCGGTCGGACAGGGGATGAGCAGTTCTTC
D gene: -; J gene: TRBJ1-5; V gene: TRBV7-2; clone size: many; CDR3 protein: CASSQPNQPQHF; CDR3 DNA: TGTGCCAGCAGCCAACCTAATCAGCCCCAGCATTTT
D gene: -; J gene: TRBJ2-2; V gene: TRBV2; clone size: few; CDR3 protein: CASSQQGLRDTGELFF; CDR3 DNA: TGTGCCAGCAGTCAGCAGGGTTTACGCGACACCGGGGAGCTGTTTTTT
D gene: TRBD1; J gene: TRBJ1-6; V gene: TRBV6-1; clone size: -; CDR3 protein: CASTLQGANSPLHF; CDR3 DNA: TGTGCCAGCACCCTACAGGGGGCTAATTCACCCCTCCACTTT
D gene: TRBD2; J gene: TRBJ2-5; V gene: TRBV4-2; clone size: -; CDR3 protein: CASSQGRLAGVLETQYF; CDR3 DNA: TGTGCCAGCAGCCAAGGGCGGCTAGCGGGAGTCCTTGAGACCCAGTACTTC
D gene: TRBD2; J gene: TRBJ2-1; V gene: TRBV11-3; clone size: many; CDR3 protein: CASSKAGLEDNEQFF; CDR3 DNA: TGTGCCAGCAGCAAAGCGGGACTAGAAGACAATGAGCAGTTCTTC
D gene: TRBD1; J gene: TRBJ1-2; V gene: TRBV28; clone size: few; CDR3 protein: CASSLPEQGAINYGYTF; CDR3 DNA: TGTGCCAGCAGTTTGCCCGAACAGGGGGCCATTAACTATGGCTACACCTTC
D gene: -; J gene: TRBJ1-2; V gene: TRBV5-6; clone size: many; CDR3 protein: CASSLVRAGYTF; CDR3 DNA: TGTGCCAGCAGCTTGGTGAGGGCTGGCTACACCTTC
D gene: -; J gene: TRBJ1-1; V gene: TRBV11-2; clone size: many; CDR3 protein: CASSLEGENTEAFF; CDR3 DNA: TGTGCCAGCAGCTTAGAAGGGGAGAACACTGAAGCTTTCTTT
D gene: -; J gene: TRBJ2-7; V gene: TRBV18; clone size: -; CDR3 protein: CVSSPAAYYEQYF; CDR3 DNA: TGTGTCAGCTCACCGGCCGCCTACTACGAGCAGTACTTC
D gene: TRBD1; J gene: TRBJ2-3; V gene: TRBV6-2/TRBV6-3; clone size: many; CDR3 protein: CASSYSMTGPDTQYF; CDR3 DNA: TGTGCCAGCAGTTACTCGATGACAGGGCCAGATACGCAGTATTTT
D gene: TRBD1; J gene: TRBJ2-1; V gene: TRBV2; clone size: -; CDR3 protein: CASRGQGGRNEQFF; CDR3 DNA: TGTGCCAGCAGGGGACAGGGAGGACGGAATGAGCAGTTCTTC
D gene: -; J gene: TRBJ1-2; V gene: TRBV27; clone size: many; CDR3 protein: CASSPLFHGGGYGYTF; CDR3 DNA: TGTGCCAGCAGTCCCCTGTTCCACGGAGGTGGCTATGGCTACACCTTC
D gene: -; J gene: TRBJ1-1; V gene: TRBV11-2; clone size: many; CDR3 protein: CASSHQNFGTEAFF; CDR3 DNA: TGTGCCAGCAGCCATCAGAATTTCGGGACTGAAGCTTTCTTT
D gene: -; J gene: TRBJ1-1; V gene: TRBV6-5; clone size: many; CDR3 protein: CASSYRRGNTEAFF; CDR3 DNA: TGTGCCAGCAGTTACCGGCGGGGTAACACTGAAGCTTTCTTT
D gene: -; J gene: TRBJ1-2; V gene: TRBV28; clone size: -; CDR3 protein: CASSLSWEKGYTF; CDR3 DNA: TGTGCCAGCAGTTTATCGTGGGAAAAAGGCTACACCTTC
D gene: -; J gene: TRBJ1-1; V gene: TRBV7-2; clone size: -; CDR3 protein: CASSLKRMSVVEAFF; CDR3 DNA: TGTGCCAGCAGCTTAAAGAGAATGTCCGTAGTTGAAGCTTTCTTT